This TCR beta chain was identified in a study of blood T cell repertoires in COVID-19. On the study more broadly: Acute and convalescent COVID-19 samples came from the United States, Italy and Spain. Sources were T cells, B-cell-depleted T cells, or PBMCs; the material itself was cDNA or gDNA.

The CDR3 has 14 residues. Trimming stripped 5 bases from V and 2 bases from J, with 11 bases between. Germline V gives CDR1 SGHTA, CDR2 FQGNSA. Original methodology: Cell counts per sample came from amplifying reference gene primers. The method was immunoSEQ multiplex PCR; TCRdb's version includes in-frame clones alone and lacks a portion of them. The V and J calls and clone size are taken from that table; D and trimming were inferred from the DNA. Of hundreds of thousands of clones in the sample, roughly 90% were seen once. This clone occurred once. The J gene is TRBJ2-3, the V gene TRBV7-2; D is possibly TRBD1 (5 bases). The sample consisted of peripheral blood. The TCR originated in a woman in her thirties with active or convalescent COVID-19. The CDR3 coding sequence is TGTGCCAGCAGCGATCAGGGCCCCACAGATACGCAGTATTTT. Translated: CASSDQGPTDTQYF.